These 22 T cell receptor beta chains were all obtained from the same sample, sequenced in a study of spatial heterogeneity in lung cancer. TCRdb re-called the 5' RACE reads with MiXCR, one entry per CDR3 protein. The data contain approximately 50,000 distinct CDR3 sequences, 7.4% of them singletons. The time point denotes: blood at routine non-recurrence follow-up after resection. No cell sorting; template was whole RNA from tumor, lung tissue or PBMC. The specimen was PBMCs, collected at follow-up. The source is a female donor with early-stage non-small cell lung cancer.

The table lists this clonotype with many counts. The genes are TRBV6-2 or TRBV6-3 and TRBJ2-7, with 8 bases lining up with TRBD1. The CDR3 is 15 residues long. With 7 bases clipped from V and 4 bases from J, the junction kept 12 bases outside the gene matches. Per the germline V gene, CDR1 is MNHEY and CDR2 is SVGEGT. The CDR3 DNA follows: TGTGCCAGCACCCAAACGGACAGGGTACGGTACGAGCAGTACTTC. Protein: CASTQTDRVRYEQYF.

A few counts support this clonotype. The V gene is TRBV27, the J gene TRBJ2-7; 7 nucleotides align to TRBD1. The junction had 9 bases not matched to a gene; V was cut back by 4 bases and J by 3 bases. Germline V lookup: CDR1 MNHEY, CDR2 SMNVEV (reference sequence). CDR3 length: 15 residues. The DNA of the CDR3 is TGTGCCAGCAGTTCCCAAGGGGGCCTGGGCTACGAGCAGTACTTC. Translation: CASSSQGGLGYEQYF.

This clonotype was recorded many times. The V gene is TRBV3-1, the J gene TRBJ1-2; D perhaps matches TRBD1 (6 bases). The CDR3 is 12 amino acids. Trimming pared 2 bases from V and 7 bases from J, leaving 8 bases between. Germline V gene sequence: CDR1 LGHDT, CDR2 YNNKEL (reference sequence). The CDR3 region is CASSQNRAGYTF. DNA of the CDR3: TGTGCCAGCAGCCAAAACAGGGCTGGCTACACCTTC.

This rearrangement joins TRBV6-5 to TRBJ2-7, with 9 bases lining up with TRBD1. The germline V gene encodes CDR1 MNHEY and CDR2 SVGAGI. This CDR3 has 15 amino acids. Germline trimming cut 2 bases from V and 2 bases from J; bases unmatched to any gene: 4. CDR3 DNA sequence: TGTGCCAGCAGTTACGCCGGGACAGGGCCCTACGAGCAGTACTTC. This encodes CASSYAGTGPYEQYF.

The sample holds many counts of this clonotype. This rearrangement joins TRBV20-1 to TRBJ1-1; TRBD1 might be the D (5 bases). The V and J ends lost 8 bases and 5 bases respectively, with 12 bases between them. The germline CDR1 and CDR2 sequences are DFQATT and SNEGSKA (reference sequence). The CDR3 runs to 11 residues. The CDR3 loop is CSPSGVTEAFF. The CDR3 DNA reads TGCAGTCCCTCGGGGGTAACTGAAGCTTTCTTT.

This clonotype was counted ten times or more. The rearrangement joins TRBV7-9 to TRBJ2-7; D is ambiguous. Looked up from germline, CDR1 is SEHNR and CDR2 is FQNEAQ (reference sequence). V was clipped by 8 bases and J by 3 bases, with 14 bases between them. The CDR3 extends over 13 amino acids. This CDR3 is CASAALALYEQYF. CDR3 in DNA: TGTGCCAGCGCGGCTCTGGCCCTCTACGAGCAGTACTTC.

This clonotype was seen ten or more times. This chain links TRBV2 with TRBJ1-1; D unclear. With 7 bases removed from V and 8 bases from J, the gap between germline ends came to 17 bases. Germline values: CDR1 SNHLY, CDR2 FYNNEI. The CDR3 is 13 amino acids. The DNA for the CDR3 is TGTGCCAGCACTAGAAGTGAGGAGATCGAAGCTTTCTTT. Protein product: CASTRSEEIEAFF.

This clonotype was seen ten or more times. The DNA of the CDR3 is TGTGCCTGGAGTGTAGGGACAGGGTCCTACGAGCAGTACTTC. It translates to CAWSVGTGSYEQYF. The chain recombines TRBV30 with TRBJ2-7; TRBD1 matches at 9 bases. This CDR3 has 14 residues. Germline values: CDR1 GTSNPN, CDR2 SVGIG (reference sequence). V was pared by 0 bases and J by 1 base, with 1 base of the junction left unmatched.

This clonotype was seen many times. The chain uses TRBV4-1 and TRBJ2-7; perhaps D is TRBD1 or TRBD2 (5 bases each). This CDR3 has 16 residues. The germline V gene encodes CDR1 MGHRA and CDR2 YSYEKL. The germline V and J ends were trimmed by 0 bases and 2 bases, with 14 bases remaining between them. The CDR3: CASSQDGQGPPYEQYF. In DNA, the CDR3 is TGCGCCAGCAGCCAAGATGGCCAGGGACCCCCCTACGAGCAGTACTTC.

As for this clonotype: Sequence at one end of the junction differs from germline and may be a read error. This chain links TRBV5-1 with TRBJ2-5; TRBD1 matches 10 bases. The CDR3 is 14 amino acids. Germline values: CDR1 SGHRS, CDR2 YFSETQ. The chain's CDR3 is CASSSPGTGAAASF. DNA for the CDR3: TGCGCCAGCAGCTCACCCGGGACAGGGGCAGCGGCTAGTTTC.

J is TRBJ1-1 and V is TRBV20-1, with 8 positions matching TRBD1. The CDR3 loop spans 12 amino acids. V shed 5 bases and J 6 bases; nucleotides not matched to a gene: 5. Germline V gives CDR1 DFQATT, CDR2 SNEGSKA (reference sequence). In DNA form, the CDR3 reads TGCAGTGCTCGTCGACAGGGGTCTGAAGCTTTCTTT. Translating gives CSARRQGSEAFF.

The V call is TRBV14, the J call TRBJ2-7, with D perhaps TRBD1 or TRBD2 (5 bases each). Trimming removed 3 bases at V and 2 bases at J, with 14 bases between. CDR3 length: 15 residues. Germline CDR1 reads SGHDN; CDR2 reads FVKESK. DNA for the CDR3: TGTGCCAGCAGCCACAAACTAGGGGATACCTACGAGCAGTACTTC. Protein sequence: CASSHKLGDTYEQYF.

The genes are TRBV18 and TRBJ2-2, with 9 bases fitting TRBD1. V dropped 4 bases and J dropped 3; count of bases not matched to a gene: 3. CDR1 KGHSH and CDR2 LQKENI come from the germline V gene. The CDR3 spans 15 residues. Here the CDR3 reads CASSRDRAYTGELFF. The CDR3 bases are TGTGCCAGCTCACGGGACAGGGCCTACACCGGGGAGCTGTTTTTT. Together with reference TRBV18 and TRBJ2-2, the CDR3 gives the full variable domain: NAGVMQNPRHLVRRRGQEARLRCSPMKGHSHVYWYRQLPEEGLKFMVYLQKENIIDESGMPKERFSAEFPKEGPSILRIQQVVRGDSAAYFCASSRDRAYTGELFFGEGSRLTVL.

This clonotype has ten or more counts. The chain has TRBV29-1 and TRBJ2-2; unclear D gene. Germline assignment: CDR1 SQVTM and CDR2 ANQGSEA. V was pared by 7 bases and J by 7 bases, with 13 bases between. The CDR3 length is 12 residues. As DNA, the CDR3 is TGCAGCGGCCGAACTTGGGACGGGGAGCTGTTTTTT. Its protein is CSGRTWDGELFF.

This clonotype has a count of ten or more. This rearrangement joins TRBV24-1 to TRBJ2-5, with a weak D call TRBD1 (6 bases). The ends were cut back, 4 bases at V and 4 bases at J, with 12 bases in the middle. This CDR3 is built from 14 residues. Germline CDR1 and CDR2: KGHDR and SFDVKD. CDR3 loop: CATSDPTGGETQYF. CDR3 bases: TGTGCCACCAGTGACCCGACAGGAGGAGAGACCCAGTACTTC.

For the CDR3, the DNA is TGCAGTGCTTCTGGACAGGGTAATTCACCCCTCCACTTT. Its translation: CSASGQGNSPLHF. The chain carries TRBV20-1 and TRBJ1-6; 8 nucleotides align to TRBD1. J gave up 6 bases and V 5 bases, and 3 bases lay outside the gene matches. CDR1 and CDR2 (germline): DFQATT, SNEGSKA (reference sequence). The CDR3 sequence is 13 residues long.

The chain recombines TRBV7-8 with TRBJ2-7; 9 bases map to TRBD1. Unmatched junction bases numbered 9, after V lost 5 bases and J lost 4 bases. Germline values: CDR1 SGHVS, CDR2 FQNEAQ. The CDR3 contains 15 residues. CDR3 region: CASSPRTGADYEQYF. For the CDR3, the DNA is TGTGCCAGCAGCCCGAGGACAGGGGCTGATTACGAGCAGTACTTC.

This rearrangement joins TRBV11-2 to TRBJ1-1; the D gene is possibly TRBD1 (6 bases). This CDR3 is 13 amino acids long. The germline CDR1 and CDR2 sequences are SGHAT and FQNNGV. V dropped 6 bases and J dropped 4 bases, with 12 bases sitting between them. For the CDR3, the DNA is TGTGCCAGCAGTGAACAGGGAGGCACTGAAGCTTTCTTT. Translated, it gives CASSEQGGTEAFF.

This clonotype was recorded at least ten times. V is TRBV7-2 and J is TRBJ1-2; no firm D call. The germline V gene encodes CDR1 SGHTA and CDR2 FQGNSA. Between the trimmed V and J ends, which lost 3 bases and 4 bases, there was a span of 15 bases. CDR3 length: 15 residues. The CDR3 loop reads CASSFQSTSPYGYTF. For the CDR3, the DNA is TGTGCCAGCAGCTTCCAATCCACTTCCCCCTATGGCTACACCTTC.

This clonotype was observed many times. The chain uses TRBV7-2 and TRBJ1-5; 8 nucleotides line up with TRBD1. The CDR3 has 13 residues. V shed 5 bases, J shed 6 bases, and the junction held 3 bases outside the gene matches. Germline lookup yields CDR1 SGHTA and CDR2 FQGNSA. The DNA for the CDR3 is TGTGCCAGCAGCCCGACAGGGGTTCAGCCCCAGCATTTT. Protein sequence: CASSPTGVQPQHF. Full variable domain (rest looked up from reference TRBV7-2 and TRBJ1-5): GAGVSQSPSNKVTEKGKDVELRCDPISGHTALYWYRQSLGQGLEFLIYFQGNSAPDKSGLPSDRFSAERTGGSVSTLTIQRTQQEDSAVYLCASSPTGVQPQHFGDGTRLSIL.

The sample holds many counts of this clonotype. The V gene is TRBV4-1, the J gene TRBJ2-2, with 11 nucleotides matching TRBD2. J lost 3 bases, V lost 1 base, and 4 bases had no gene match. The CDR3 runs to 17 residues. The germline V gene has CDR1 MGHRA and CDR2 YSYEKL. The CDR3 region has the DNA TGCGCCAGCAGCCAAGCCGTAGCGGGGGGGCACACCGGGGAGCTGTTTTTT. Translation gives CASSQAVAGGHTGELFF.

This clonotype appeared many times. The J gene is TRBJ1-2, the V gene TRBV7-9; 9 bases map to TRBD1. Germline V lookup: CDR1 SEHNR, CDR2 FQNEAQ (reference sequence). Unmatched junction bases numbered 21, after V lost 5 bases and J lost 8 bases. This CDR3 contains 18 residues. The CDR3 here is CASSPPGQGVLGIGGYTF. The CDR3 nucleotides read TGTGCCAGCAGCCCTCCGGGACAGGGCGTGTTGGGAATAGGGGGCTACACCTTC.